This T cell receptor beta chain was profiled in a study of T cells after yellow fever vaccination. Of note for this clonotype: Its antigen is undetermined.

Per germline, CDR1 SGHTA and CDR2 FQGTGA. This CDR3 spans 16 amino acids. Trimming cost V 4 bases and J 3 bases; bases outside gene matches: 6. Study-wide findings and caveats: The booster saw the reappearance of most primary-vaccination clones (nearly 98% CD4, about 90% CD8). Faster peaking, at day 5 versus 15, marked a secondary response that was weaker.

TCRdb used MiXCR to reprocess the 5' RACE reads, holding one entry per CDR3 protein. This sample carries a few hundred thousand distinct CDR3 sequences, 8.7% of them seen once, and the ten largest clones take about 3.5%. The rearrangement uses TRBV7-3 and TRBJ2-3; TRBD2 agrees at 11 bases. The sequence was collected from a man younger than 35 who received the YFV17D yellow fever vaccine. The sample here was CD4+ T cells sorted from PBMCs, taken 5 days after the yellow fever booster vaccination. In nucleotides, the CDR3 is TGTGCCAGCAGCTCGGGACTAGCGGTTGGGACAGATACGCAGTATTTT. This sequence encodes CASSSGLAVGTDTQYF.